These 11 T cell receptor beta chains were all obtained from the same sample, sequenced in a study of blood T cell repertoires in COVID-19. Sequencing used immunoSEQ multiplex PCR; TCRdb keeps in-frame clones, though not all of them. The sample consists of some 40,000 clones, more than 80% of them appearing once. Sequenced sample: peripheral blood. The receptors originated from a middle-aged man with COVID-19, enrolled during active disease.

The genes are TRBV6-2 or TRBV6-3 and TRBJ2-7, with D tentatively TRBD2 (5 bases). The CDR3 spans 11 residues. CDR1 MNHEY and CDR2 SVGEGT come from the germline V gene. V lost 5 bases and J lost 6, with 8 bases in between. CDR3 residues: CASSTSSEQYF. In DNA, the CDR3 is TGTGCCAGCAGTACTAGTAGCGAGCAGTACTTC.

In its sample, this clone was seen a few times. The V call is TRBV5-1, the J call TRBJ1-3; D call uncertain. The CDR3 contains 14 residues. Trimming took off 0 bases at V and 3 bases at J, with 7 bases between the two ends. Germline-derived CDR1 and CDR2 are SGHRS and YFSETQ. The CDR3 DNA reads TGCGCCAGCAGCTTGGTGGGCTATGGAAACACCATATATTTT. It translates to CASSLVGYGNTIYF.

In nucleotides, the CDR3 is TGTGCCAGCAGTGTAGGAGGAGGCAATCAGCCCCAGCATTTT. Translated, it gives CASSVGGGNQPQHF. This rearrangement joins TRBV2 to TRBJ1-5; D is ambiguous. The germline gives CDR1 SNHLY, CDR2 FYNNEI. V lost 4 bases, J lost 2 bases, and 9 bases lay in between. CDR3 length equals 14 residues.

The chain recombines TRBV9 with TRBJ2-7, with a possible D match to TRBD1 (6 bases). Germline V gives CDR1 SGDLS, CDR2 YYNGEE. V lost 3 bases and J 0 bases, leaving 16 bases between the germline ends. The CDR3 runs to 16 residues. The CDR3 nucleotides read TGTGCCAGCAGCGGGCGACAGGCCGAACCCTCCTACGAGCAGTACTTC. Translated: CASSGRQAEPSYEQYF. Full variable domain (rest looked up from reference TRBV9 and TRBJ2-7): DSGVTQTPKHLITATGQRVTLRCSPRSGDLSVYWYQQSLDQGLQFLIQYYNGEERAKGNILERFSAQQFPDLHSELNLSSLELGDSALYFCASSGRQAEPSYEQYFGPGTRLTVT.

V and J are TRBV10-3 and TRBJ1-1, with unresolved D. Trimming removed 5 bases at V and 1 base at J, with 11 bases between. This CDR3 region has 14 residues. CDR1 ENHRY and CDR2 SYGVKD come from the germline V gene. In DNA, the CDR3 is TGTGCCATCAGTTCGCCGACACGGAACACTGAAGCTTTCTTT. Translating gives CAISSPTRNTEAFF.

This rearrangement joins TRBV5-1 to TRBJ2-3, with 7 bases aligning to TRBD2. This CDR3 has 15 amino acids. Germline lookup yields CDR1 SGHRS and CDR2 YFSETQ. V shed 3 bases and J 0 bases; nucleotides not matched to a gene: 4. CDR3 amino acids: CASSSLTSSTDTQYF. CDR3 nucleotide sequence: TGCGCCAGCAGCTCCTTGACTAGCAGCACAGATACGCAGTATTTT.

This chain links TRBV6-2 or TRBV6-3 with TRBJ1-5, with D possibly being TRBD1 (6 bases). The V end lost 1 base, the J end lost 3 bases, and 13 bases lay between the germline ends. There are 16 residues in the CDR3. Germline CDR1 and CDR2: MNHEY and SVGEGT. CDR3 bases: TGTGCCAGCAGTTACTTGGGGGCAAGGGACAATCAGCCCCAGCATTTT. Protein product: CASSYLGARDNQPQHF.

The rearrangement links TRBV30 to TRBJ2-1; 10 bases map to TRBD2. Per the germline V gene, CDR1 is GTSNPN and CDR2 is SVGIG (reference sequence). The CDR3 spans 19 residues. Trimming removed 0 bases from V and 5 bases from J; junction bases left unmatched: 16. CDR3 sequence: CAWSVKIQGLAFRDNEQFF. In DNA, the CDR3 is TGTGCCTGGAGTGTAAAAATACAGGGACTAGCGTTCAGAGACAATGAGCAGTTCTTC.

This clone has a handful of counts. This CDR3 is CASRESLEQYF. CDR3 in DNA: TGTGCCAGCCGGGAGAGCCTCGAGCAGTACTTC. V gene TRBV28 combines with J gene TRBJ2-7, with D tentatively TRBD2 (6 bases). CDR1 is MDHEN and CDR2 is SYDVKM in the germline V gene. This CDR3 spans 11 amino acids. The V gene lost 8 bases and the J gene lost 6 bases, with 11 bases spanning the gap.

V usage is TRBV19 and J usage is TRBJ2-7, with 8 bases aligning to TRBD1. Germline CDR1 LNHDA, CDR2 SQIVND (reference sequence). V dropped 5 bases and J dropped 3; count of bases not matched to a gene: 6. This CDR3 spans 14 amino acids. The CDR3: CASSPGQGGYEQYF. DNA of the CDR3: TGTGCCAGTAGTCCCGGACAGGGCGGCTACGAGCAGTACTTC.

Written as DNA, the CDR3 is TGTGCCAGCAGTTCTGGGGCAGAGAAGGAAAAACTGTTTTTT. It is translated as CASSSGAEKEKLFF. The V call is TRBV28, the J call TRBJ1-4, with D tentatively TRBD1 (5 bases). The CDR3 is 14 amino acids. Germline V gene data show CDR1 as MDHEN and CDR2 as SYDVKM. Trimming shortened V by 4 bases and J by 8 bases, and 14 bases separated the two germline ends.